The rows below give T cell receptor beta chains drawn from one sample of a study of CD8 T cells in ankylosing spondylitis. TCRdb itself ran the 5' RACE reads through MiXCR, one entry per CDR3 protein. This table holds about 840,000 distinct CDR3 sequences, 12% found once. The sample consisted of blood, either unsorted or a sorted T cell fraction (not recorded which). Source of these receptors: a male donor with ankylosing spondylitis. Both conserved end residues are part of each CDR3.

J: TRBJ1-1
V: TRBV20-1
length: 11
CDR3: CSAKEIREAFF

J: TRBJ1-2
V: TRBV20-1
length: 15
CDR3: CSASNRATSDYGYTF

J: TRBJ1-2
V: TRBV3-1
length: 13
CDR3: CASSVYATYGYTF

J: TRBJ2-5
V: TRBV5-6
length: 14
CDR3: CASSLVGLRETQYF

J: TRBJ2-5
V: TRBV5-1
length: 16
CDR3: CASSQTGTEYQETQYF

J: TRBJ2-1
V: TRBV7-9
length: 15
CDR3: CASSLRLSATNEQFF

J: TRBJ1-4
V: TRBV20-1
length: 13
CDR3: CSAAGQSNEKLFF

J: TRBJ2-5
V: TRBV6-2/TRBV6-3
length: 13
CDR3: CASSGRTQETQYF

J: TRBJ1-2
V: TRBV20-1
length: 12
CDR3: CSATRQNLGYTF

J: TRBJ2-3
V: TRBV4-3
length: 16
CDR3: CASSQGGLAGIDTQYF

J: TRBJ1-5
V: TRBV20-1
length: 13
CDR3: CSARTVGAQPQHF

J: TRBJ1-5
V: TRBV30
length: 14
CDR3: CAWSAGQALWPQHF

J: TRBJ1-5
V: TRBV12-2
length: 15
CDR3: CASRLGDCSNSPQHF

J: TRBJ1-6
V: TRBV6-1
length: 15
CDR3: CASSMPPGTASPLHF

J: TRBJ2-3
V: TRBV10-1
length: 13
CDR3: CASSESGLHTQYF

J: TRBJ2-7
V: TRBV6-1
length: 14
CDR3: CASRSHTGVSEQYF

J: TRBJ2-7
V: TRBV4-2
length: 14
CDR3: CASSPALIGSEQYF

J: TRBJ2-3
V: TRBV15
length: 16
CDR3: CATSRVNSGGAHTQYF

J: TRBJ1-1
V: TRBV5-1
length: 17
CDR3: CASSLEGLATMNTEAFF

J: TRBJ2-1
V: TRBV11-3
length: 16
CDR3: CASSTGTGGFYNEQFF

J: TRBJ1-1
V: TRBV20-1
length: 12
CDR3: CSARHRATEAFF

J: TRBJ2-5
V: TRBV20-1
length: 15
CDR3: CSARLSGTSVVTQYF

J: TRBJ2-6
V: TRBV5-1
length: 17
CDR3: CASKQQGFLSEANVLTF

J: TRBJ2-3
V: TRBV20-1
length: 13
CDR3: CSARESTTDTQYF

J: TRBJ1-6
V: TRBV5-1
length: 14
CDR3: CASSLDRDDSPLHF

J: TRBJ2-3
V: TRBV29-1
length: 14
CDR3: CSVDRGLSTDTQYF

J: TRBJ2-3
V: TRBV20-1
length: 15
CDR3: CSVPIGQGSTDTQYF

J: TRBJ2-1
V: TRBV5-6
length: 15
CDR3: CASSFLQVGVNEQFF

J: TRBJ2-3
V: TRBV5-6
length: 13
CDR3: CASSLVGENTQYF

J: TRBJ2-1
V: TRBV20-1
length: 12
CDR3: CSAGRGGAEQFF

J: TRBJ2-1
V: TRBV20-1
length: 15
CDR3: CSARTGTHYFNEQFF

J: TRBJ1-3
V: TRBV5-1
length: 14
CDR3: CASRDTSSGNTIYF

J: TRBJ2-1
V: TRBV20-1
length: 13
CDR3: CSARAESGIEQFF

J: TRBJ1-6
V: TRBV12-3/TRBV12-4
length: 15
CDR3: CASSFPTGGNSPLHF

J: TRBJ2-7
V: TRBV20-1
length: 12
CDR3: CSASGQVDEQYF

J: TRBJ2-2
V: TRBV5-1
length: 17
CDR3: CASSWMQGAQDTGELFF

J: TRBJ1-1
V: TRBV29-1
length: 13
CDR3: CSVVRQGNTEAFF

J: TRBJ2-5
V: TRBV20-1
length: 14
CDR3: CSASILGGLETQYF

J: TRBJ2-1
V: TRBV29-1
length: 15
CDR3: CSVDSPSGTYNEQFF

J: TRBJ1-5
V: TRBV29-1
length: 13
CDR3: CSVGGTGDQPQHF

J: TRBJ2-5
V: TRBV20-1
length: 13
CDR3: CSATRTAQETQYF

J: TRBJ2-2
V: TRBV2
length: 14
CDR3: CASSALENTGELFF

J: TRBJ1-4
V: TRBV5-1
length: 15
CDR3: CASSSSQGAGEKLFF

J: TRBJ1-5
V: TRBV7-2
length: 15
CDR3: CASSLATGFEQPQHF